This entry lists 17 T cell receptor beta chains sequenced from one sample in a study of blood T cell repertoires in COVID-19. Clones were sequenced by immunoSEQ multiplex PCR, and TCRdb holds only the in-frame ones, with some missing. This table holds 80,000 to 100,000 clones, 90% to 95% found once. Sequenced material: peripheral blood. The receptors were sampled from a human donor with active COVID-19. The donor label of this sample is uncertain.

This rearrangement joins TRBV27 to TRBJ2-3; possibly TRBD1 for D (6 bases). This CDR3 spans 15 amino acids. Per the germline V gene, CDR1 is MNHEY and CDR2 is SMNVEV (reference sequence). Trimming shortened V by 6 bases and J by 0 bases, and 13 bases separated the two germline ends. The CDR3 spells CASRHRTASTDTQYF. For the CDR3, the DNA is TGTGCCAGCAGACATAGGACAGCTAGCACAGATACGCAGTATTTT.

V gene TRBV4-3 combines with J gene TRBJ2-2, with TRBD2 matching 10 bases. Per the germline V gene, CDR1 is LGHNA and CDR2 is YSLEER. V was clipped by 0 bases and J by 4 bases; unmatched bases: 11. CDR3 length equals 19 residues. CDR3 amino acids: CASSQDMAAGGHGTGELFF. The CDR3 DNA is TGCGCCAGCAGCCAAGATATGGCAGCGGGAGGGCACGGCACCGGGGAGCTGTTTTTT.

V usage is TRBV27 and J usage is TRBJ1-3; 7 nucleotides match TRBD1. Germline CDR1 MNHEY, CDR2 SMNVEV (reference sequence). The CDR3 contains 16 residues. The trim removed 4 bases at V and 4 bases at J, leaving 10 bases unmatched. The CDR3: CASSSIDRVWGNTIYF. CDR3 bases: TGTGCCAGCAGTTCCATCGACAGGGTGTGGGGAAACACCATATATTTT.

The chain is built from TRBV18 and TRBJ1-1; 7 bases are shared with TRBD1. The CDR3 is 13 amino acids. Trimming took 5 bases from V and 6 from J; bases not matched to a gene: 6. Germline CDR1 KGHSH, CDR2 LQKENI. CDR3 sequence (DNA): TGTGCCAGCTCAACCCGGGACAGCCCTGAAGCTTTCTTT. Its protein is CASSTRDSPEAFF.

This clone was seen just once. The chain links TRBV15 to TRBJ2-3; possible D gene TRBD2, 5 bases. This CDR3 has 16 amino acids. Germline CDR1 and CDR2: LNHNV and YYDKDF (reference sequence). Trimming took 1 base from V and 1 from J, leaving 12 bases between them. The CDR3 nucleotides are TGTGCCACCAGCAGAGGGGGAGATGGTGGCACAGATACGCAGTATTTT. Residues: CATSRGGDGGTDTQYF.

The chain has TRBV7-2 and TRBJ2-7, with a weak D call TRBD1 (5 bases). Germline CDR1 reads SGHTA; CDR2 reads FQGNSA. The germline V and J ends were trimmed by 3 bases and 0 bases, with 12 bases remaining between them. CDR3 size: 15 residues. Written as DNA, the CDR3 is TGTGCCAGCAGCTTCTCATTAGACAGCTCCTACGAGCAGTACTTC. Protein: CASSFSLDSSYEQYF.

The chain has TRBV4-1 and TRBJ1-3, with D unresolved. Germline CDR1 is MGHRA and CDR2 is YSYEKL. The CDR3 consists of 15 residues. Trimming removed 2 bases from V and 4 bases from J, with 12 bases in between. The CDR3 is CASSQSQSGGNTIYF. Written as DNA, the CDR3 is TGCGCCAGCAGCCAAAGCCAGTCGGGAGGAAACACCATATATTTT.

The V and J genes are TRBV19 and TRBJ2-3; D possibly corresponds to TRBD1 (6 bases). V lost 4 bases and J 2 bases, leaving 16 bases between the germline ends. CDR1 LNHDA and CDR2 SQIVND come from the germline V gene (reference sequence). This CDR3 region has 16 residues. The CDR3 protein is CASSSSGTPITDTQYF. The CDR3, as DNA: TGTGCCAGTAGTAGTTCCGGGACACCTATCACAGATACGCAGTATTTT.

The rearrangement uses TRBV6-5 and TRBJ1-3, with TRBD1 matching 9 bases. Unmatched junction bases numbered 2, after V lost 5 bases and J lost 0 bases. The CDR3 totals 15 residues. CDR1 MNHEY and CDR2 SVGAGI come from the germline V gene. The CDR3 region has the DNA TGTGCCAGCAGTCGGGACAGGGCCTCTGGAAACACCATATATTTT. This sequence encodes CASSRDRASGNTIYF.

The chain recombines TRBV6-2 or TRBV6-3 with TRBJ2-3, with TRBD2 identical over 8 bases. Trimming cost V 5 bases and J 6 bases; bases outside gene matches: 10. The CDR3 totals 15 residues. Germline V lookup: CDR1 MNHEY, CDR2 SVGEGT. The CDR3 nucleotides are TGTGCCAGCAGTACCCGGACTAGCCTACTTGATACGCAGTATTTT. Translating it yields CASSTRTSLLDTQYF.

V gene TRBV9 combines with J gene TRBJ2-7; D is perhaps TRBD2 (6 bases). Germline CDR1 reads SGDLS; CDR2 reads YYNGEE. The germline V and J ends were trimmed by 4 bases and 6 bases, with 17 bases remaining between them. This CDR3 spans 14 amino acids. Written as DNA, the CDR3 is TGTGCCAGCAGCCCTCATAATGGGAGGAGCGAGCAGTACTTC. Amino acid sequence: CASSPHNGRSEQYF.

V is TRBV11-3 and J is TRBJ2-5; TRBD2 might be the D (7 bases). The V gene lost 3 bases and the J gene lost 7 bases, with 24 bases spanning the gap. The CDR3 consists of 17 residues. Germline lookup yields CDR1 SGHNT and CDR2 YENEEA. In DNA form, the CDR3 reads TGTGCCAGCAGCTTCCGCATCGCGGGGGCTGCGTTGGTGACCCAGTACTTC. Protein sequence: CASSFRIAGAALVTQYF.

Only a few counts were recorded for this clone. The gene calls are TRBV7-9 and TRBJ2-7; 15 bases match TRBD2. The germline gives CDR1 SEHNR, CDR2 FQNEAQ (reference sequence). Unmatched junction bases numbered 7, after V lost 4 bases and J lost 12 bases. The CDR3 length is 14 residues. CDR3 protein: CASSSRTSGGAAYF. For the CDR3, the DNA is TGTGCCAGCAGCTCGCGGACTAGCGGGGGGGCCGCGTACTTC. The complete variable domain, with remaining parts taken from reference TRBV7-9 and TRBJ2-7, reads DTGVSQNPRHKITKRGQNVTFRCDPISEHNRLYWYRQTLGQGPEFLTYFQNEAQLEKSRLLSDRFSAERPKGSFSTLEIQRTEQGDSAMYLCASSSRTSGGAAYFGPGTRLTVT.

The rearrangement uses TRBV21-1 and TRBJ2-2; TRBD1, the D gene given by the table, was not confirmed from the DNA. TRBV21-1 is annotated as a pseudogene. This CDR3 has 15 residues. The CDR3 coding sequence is TGTGCCAGCAGCACAGACAGGGAAGGCGCCGGGGAGCTGTTTTTT. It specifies CASSTDREGAGELFF.

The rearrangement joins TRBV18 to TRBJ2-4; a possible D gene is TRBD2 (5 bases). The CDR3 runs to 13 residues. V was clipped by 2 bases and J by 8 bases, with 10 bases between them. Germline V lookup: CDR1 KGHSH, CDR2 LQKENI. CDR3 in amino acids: CASSPAGGDIQYF. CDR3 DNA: TGTGCCAGCTCACCAGCGGGTGGGGACATTCAGTACTTC.

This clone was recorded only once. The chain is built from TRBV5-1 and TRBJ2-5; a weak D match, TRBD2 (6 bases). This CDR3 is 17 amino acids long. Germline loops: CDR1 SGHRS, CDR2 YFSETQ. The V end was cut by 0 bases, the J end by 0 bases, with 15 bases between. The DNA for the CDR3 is TGCGCCAGCAGCTTGGGACTTATTAGCGGTCACCAAGAGACCCAGTACTTC. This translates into CASSLGLISGHQETQYF.

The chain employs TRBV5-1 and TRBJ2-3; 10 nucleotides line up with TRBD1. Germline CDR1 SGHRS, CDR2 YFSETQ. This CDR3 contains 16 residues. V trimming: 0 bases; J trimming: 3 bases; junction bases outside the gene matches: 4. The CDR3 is CASSLEGTGATDTQYF. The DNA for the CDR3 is TGCGCCAGCAGCTTGGAAGGGACAGGGGCTACAGATACGCAGTATTTT. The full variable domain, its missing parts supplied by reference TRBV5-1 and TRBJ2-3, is KAGVTQTPRYLIKTRGQQVTLSCSPISGHRSVSWYQQTPGQGLQFLFEYFSETQRNKGNFPGRFSGRQFSNSRSEMNVSTLELGDSALYLCASSLEGTGATDTQYFGPGTRLTVL.